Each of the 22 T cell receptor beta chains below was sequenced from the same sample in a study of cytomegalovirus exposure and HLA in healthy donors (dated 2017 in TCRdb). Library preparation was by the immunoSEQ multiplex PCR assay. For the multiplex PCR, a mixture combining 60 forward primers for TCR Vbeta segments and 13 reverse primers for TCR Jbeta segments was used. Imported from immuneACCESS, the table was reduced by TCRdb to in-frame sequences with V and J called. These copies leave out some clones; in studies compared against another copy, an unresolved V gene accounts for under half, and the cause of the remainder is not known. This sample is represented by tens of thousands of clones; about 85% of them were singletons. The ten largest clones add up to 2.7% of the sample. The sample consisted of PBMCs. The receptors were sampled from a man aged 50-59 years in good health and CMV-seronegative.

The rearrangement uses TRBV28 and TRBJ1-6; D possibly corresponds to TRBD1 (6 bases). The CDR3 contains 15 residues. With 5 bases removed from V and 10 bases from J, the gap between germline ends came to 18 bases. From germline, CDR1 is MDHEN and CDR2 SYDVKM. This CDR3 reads CASSRQARGLSPLHF. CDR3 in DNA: TGTGCCAGCAGTCGCCAGGCCAGGGGATTATCACCCCTCCACTTT. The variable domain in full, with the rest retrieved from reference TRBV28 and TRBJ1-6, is DVKVTQSSRYLVKRTGEKVFLECVQDMDHENMFWYRQDPGLGLRLIYFSYDVKMKEKGDIPEGYSVSREKKERFSLILESASTNQTSMYLCASSRQARGLSPLHFGNGTRLTVT.

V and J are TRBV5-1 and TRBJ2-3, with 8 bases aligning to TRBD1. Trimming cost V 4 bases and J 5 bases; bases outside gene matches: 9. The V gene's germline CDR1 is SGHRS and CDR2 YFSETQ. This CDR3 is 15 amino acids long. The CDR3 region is CASSTGQGVIDTQYF. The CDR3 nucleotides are TGCGCCAGCAGCACCGGACAGGGCGTGATAGATACGCAGTATTTT. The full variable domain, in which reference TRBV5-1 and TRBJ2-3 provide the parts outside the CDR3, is KAGVTQTPRYLIKTRGQQVTLSCSPISGHRSVSWYQQTPGQGLQFLFEYFSETQRNKGNFPGRFSGRQFSNSRSEMNVSTLELGDSALYLCASSTGQGVIDTQYFGPGTRLTVL.

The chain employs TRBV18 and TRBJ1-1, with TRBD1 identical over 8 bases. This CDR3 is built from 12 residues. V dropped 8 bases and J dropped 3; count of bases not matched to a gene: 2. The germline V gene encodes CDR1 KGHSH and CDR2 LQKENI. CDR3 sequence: CASTDRDTEAFF. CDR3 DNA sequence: TGTGCCAGCACGGACAGGGACACTGAAGCTTTCTTT.

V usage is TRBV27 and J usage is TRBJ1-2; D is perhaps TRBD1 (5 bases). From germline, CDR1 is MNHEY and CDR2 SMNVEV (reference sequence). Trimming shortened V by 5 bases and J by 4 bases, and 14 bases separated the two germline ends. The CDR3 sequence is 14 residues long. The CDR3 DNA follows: TGTGCCAGCAGTCTATACAGGAATTCCTATGGCTACACCTTC. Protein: CASSLYRNSYGYTF.

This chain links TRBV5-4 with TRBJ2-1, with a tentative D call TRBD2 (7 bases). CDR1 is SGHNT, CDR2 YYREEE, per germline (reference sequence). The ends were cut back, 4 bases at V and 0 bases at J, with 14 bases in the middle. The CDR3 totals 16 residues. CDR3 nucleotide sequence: TGTGCCAGCAGCGGGGAGGGGGGCCCCTCCTACAATGAGCAGTTCTTC. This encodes CASSGEGGPSYNEQFF.

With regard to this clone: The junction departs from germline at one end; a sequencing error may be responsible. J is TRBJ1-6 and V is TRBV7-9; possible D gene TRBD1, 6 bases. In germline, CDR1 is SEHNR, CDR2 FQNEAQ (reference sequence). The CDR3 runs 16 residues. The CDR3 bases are TGTTCCAGCAGCCCGGTAGTCGGGACACCAGATTCACCCCTCCACTTT. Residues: CSSSPVVGTPDSPLHF.

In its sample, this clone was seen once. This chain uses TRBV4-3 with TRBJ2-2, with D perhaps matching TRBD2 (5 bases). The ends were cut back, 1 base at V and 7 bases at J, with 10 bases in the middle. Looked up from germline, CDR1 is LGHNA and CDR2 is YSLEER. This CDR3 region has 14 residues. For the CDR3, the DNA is TGCGCCAGCAGCCAAGTGAGGGTTGGCGGGGAGCTGTTTTTT. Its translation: CASSQVRVGGELFF.

The CDR3 bases are TGTGCCAGCAGTGCCCGTCCCGGGAGTGGGGAGACCCAGTACTTC. This gives the protein CASSARPGSGETQYF. The chain recombines TRBV2 with TRBJ2-5, with TRBD2 as a possible D gene (6 bases). The CDR3 runs to 15 residues. Germline values: CDR1 SNHLY, CDR2 FYNNEI. Trimming stripped 4 bases from V and 5 bases from J, with 17 bases between.

The CDR3 region is CASALGLAGYEQYF. The CDR3 DNA sequence: TGTGCCAGCGCCCTGGGACTAGCGGGATACGAGCAGTACTTC. The gene calls are TRBV28 and TRBJ2-7, with 13 bases lining up with TRBD2. The V segment lost 8 bases and the J segment 4 bases; nucleotides outside the gene matches: 5. Germline CDR1 is MDHEN and CDR2 is SYDVKM. The CDR3 contains 14 residues.

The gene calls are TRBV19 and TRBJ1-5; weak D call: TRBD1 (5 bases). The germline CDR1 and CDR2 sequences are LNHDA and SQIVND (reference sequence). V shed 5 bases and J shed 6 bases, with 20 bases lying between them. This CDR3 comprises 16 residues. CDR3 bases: TGTGCCAGTAGTGACGGCGGCGGGGGACGTGCTCAGCCCCAGCATTTT. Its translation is CASSDGGGGRAQPQHF.

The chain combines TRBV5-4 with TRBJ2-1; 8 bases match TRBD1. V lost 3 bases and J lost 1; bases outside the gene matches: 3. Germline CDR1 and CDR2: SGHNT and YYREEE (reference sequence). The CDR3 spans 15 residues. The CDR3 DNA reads TGTGCCAGCAGCTCTGGACAGGGTTCCTACAATGAGCAGTTCTTC. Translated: CASSSGQGSYNEQFF.

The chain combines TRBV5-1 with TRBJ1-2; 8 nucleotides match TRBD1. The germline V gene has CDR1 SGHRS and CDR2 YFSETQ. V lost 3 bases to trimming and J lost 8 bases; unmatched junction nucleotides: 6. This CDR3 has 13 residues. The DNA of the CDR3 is TGCGCCAGCAGCTGGCAGGGGGCTGGAGGCTACACCTTC. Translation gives CASSWQGAGGYTF.

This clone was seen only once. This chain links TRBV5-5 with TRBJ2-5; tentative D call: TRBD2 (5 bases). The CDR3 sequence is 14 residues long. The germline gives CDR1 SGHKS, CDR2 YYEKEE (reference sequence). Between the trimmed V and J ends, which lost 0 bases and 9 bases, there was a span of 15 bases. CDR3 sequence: CASSLASQLTAQYF. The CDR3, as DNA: TGTGCCAGCAGCTTGGCTAGCCAGTTGACGGCCCAGTACTTC.

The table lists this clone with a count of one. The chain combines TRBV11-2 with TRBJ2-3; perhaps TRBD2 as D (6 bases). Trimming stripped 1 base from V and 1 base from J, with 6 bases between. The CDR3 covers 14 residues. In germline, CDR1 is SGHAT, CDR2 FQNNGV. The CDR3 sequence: CASSLVAGTDTQYF. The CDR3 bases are TGTGCCAGCAGCTTAGTAGCGGGCACAGATACGCAGTATTTT.

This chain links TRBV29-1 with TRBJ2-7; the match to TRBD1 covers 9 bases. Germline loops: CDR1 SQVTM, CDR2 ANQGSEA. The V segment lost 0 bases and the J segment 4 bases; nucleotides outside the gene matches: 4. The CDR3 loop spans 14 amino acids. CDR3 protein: CSVEEGTGRYEQYF. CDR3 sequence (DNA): TGCAGCGTTGAAGAGGGGACAGGGCGTTACGAGCAGTACTTC.

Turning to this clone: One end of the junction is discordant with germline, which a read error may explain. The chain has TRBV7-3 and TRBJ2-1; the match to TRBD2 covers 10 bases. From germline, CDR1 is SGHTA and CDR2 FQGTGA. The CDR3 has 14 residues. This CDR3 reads CATSRTSGNNEQFF. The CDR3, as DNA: TGTGCCACCAGCCGGACTAGCGGAAACAATGAGCAGTTCTTC. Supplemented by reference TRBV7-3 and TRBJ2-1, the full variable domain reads GAGVSQTPSNKVTEKGKYVELRCDPISGHTALYWYRQSLGQGPEFLIYFQGTGAADDSGLPNDRFFAVRPEGSVSTLKIQRTERGDSAVYLCATSRTSGNNEQFFGPGTRLTVL.

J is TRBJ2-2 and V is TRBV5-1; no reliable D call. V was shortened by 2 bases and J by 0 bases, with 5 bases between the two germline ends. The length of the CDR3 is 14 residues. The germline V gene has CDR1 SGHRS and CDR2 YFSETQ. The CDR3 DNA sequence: TGCGCCAGCAGCTTTGTCTCGAACACCGGGGAGCTGTTTTTT. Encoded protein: CASSFVSNTGELFF.

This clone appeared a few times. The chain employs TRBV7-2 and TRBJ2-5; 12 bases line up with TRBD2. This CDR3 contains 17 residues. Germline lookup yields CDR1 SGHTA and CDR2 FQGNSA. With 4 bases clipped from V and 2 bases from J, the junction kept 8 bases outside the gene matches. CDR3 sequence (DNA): TGTGCCAGCAGCTCAGGACTAGCGGGACCCCTACAAGAGACCCAGTACTTC. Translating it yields CASSSGLAGPLQETQYF.

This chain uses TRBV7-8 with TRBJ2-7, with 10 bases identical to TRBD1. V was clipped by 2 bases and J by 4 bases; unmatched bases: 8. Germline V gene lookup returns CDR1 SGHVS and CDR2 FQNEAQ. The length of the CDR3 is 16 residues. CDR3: CASSLRGQGNNYEQYF. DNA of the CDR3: TGTGCCAGCAGCTTAAGGGGACAGGGGAACAATTACGAGCAGTACTTC.

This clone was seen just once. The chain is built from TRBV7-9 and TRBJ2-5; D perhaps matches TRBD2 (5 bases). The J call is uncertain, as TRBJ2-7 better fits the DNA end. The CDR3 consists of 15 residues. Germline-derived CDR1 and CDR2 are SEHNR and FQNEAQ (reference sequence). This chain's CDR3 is CASSSPGKQYYEQYF. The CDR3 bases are TGTGCCAGCAGCTCCCCGGGGAAGCAATACTACGAGCAGTACTTC.

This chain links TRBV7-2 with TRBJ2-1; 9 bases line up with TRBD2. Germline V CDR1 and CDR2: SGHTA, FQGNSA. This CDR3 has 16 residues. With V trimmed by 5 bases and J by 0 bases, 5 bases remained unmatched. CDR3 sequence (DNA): TGTGCCAGCAGCCTCGGGACTAGCTTCTCCTACAATGAGCAGTTCTTC. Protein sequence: CASSLGTSFSYNEQFF.

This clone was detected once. The CDR3 reads CASSFDRGPYGYTF. The DNA for the CDR3 is TGTGCCAGCAGCTTTGACAGGGGTCCCTATGGCTACACCTTC. This rearrangement joins TRBV7-2 to TRBJ1-2, with 8 bases lining up with TRBD1. CDR1 is SGHTA and CDR2 is FQGNSA in the germline V gene. This CDR3 is 14 amino acids long. V lost 3 bases to trimming and J lost 4 bases; unmatched junction nucleotides: 4.